These T cell receptor beta chains were read from a single sample in a study of T cell responses to AZD1222 COVID-19 vaccine. Repertoires were generated with immunoSEQ multiplex PCR, while TCRdb's copy carries only in-frame clones and drops some. The repertoire holds 130,000 to 150,000 clones, 85% to 95% seen once, with 12% in the top ten. Specimen: peripheral blood, collected after recovery from COVID-19. The receptor set was obtained from an adult who had recovered from COVID-19. The CDR3 runs from the conserved cysteine through the conserved F or W. D genes are given only for firm matches. Clone size is given for some rows only: seen once, a few or many times, or a class if the clone is expanded.

-,TRBV9,TRBJ1-2,-,CASSVGPGGYTF,TGTGCCAGCAGCGTAGGTCCGGGGGGCTACACCTTC
TRBD2,TRBV7-8,TRBJ2-5,-,CASSLLAGVKETQYF,TGTGCCAGCAGCTTACTAGCGGGAGTAAAAGAGACCCAGTACTTC
-,TRBV5-1,TRBJ1-4,-,CASTTRGFNWDTATNEKLFF,TGCGCCAGCACCACGAGGGGTTTTAATTGGGACACCGCAACTAATGAAAAACTGTTTTTT
TRBD2,TRBV28,TRBJ2-7,-,CASSGRSIAGNYEQYF,TGTGCCAGCAGTGGCCGTTCAATAGCGGGAAACTACGAGCAGTACTTC
TRBD2,TRBV3-1/TRBV3-2,TRBJ2-4,-,CASTGGGRYRGFQYF,TGTGCCAGCACGGGCGGCGGGAGGTATCGCGGATTTCAGTACTTC
TRBD1,TRBV5-1,TRBJ1-1,few,CASSPRTGAAVNTEAFF,TGCGCCAGCAGCCCTAGGACAGGTGCAGCAGTGAACACTGAAGCTTTCTTT
TRBD2,TRBV30,TRBJ2-1,-,CAWRALAGGPDNEQFF,TGTGCCTGGAGGGCCTTAGCGGGAGGGCCGGACAATGAGCAGTTCTTC
-,TRBV20-1,TRBJ1-4,-,CSASRNEGFVGEKLFF,TGCAGTGCTAGTCGGAACGAAGGGTTCGTCGGTGAAAAACTGTTTTTT
TRBD1,TRBV9,TRBJ1-1,-,CASSATGWATEAFF,TGTGCCAGCAGCGCGACAGGGTGGGCCACTGAAGCTTTCTTT
-,TRBV6-2/TRBV6-3,TRBJ2-3,-,CASSADRTDTQYF,TGTGCCAGCAGCGCGGACCGAACAGATACGCAGTATTTT
-,TRBV5-1,TRBJ1-1,-,CASKQNTEAFF,TGCGCCAGCAAACAGAACACTGAAGCTTTCTTT
-,TRBV25-1,TRBJ2-5,-,CASSERRGAQETQYF,TGTGCCAGCAGTGAACGAAGAGGGGCCCAAGAGACCCAGTACTTC
-,TRBV13,TRBJ2-7,-,CASSYYPQGRGEQYF,TGTGCCAGCAGCTACTATCCGCAGGGGCGGGGGGAGCAGTACTTC
-,TRBV19,TRBJ1-1,-,CASNRVEDTEAFF,TGTGCCAGTAACAGGGTCGAGGACACTGAAGCTTTCTTT
-,TRBV7-9,TRBJ1-1,-,CASSLARGNTEAFF,TGTGCCAGCAGCTTAGCGAGGGGGAACACTGAAGCTTTCTTT
-,TRBV18,TRBJ1-5,-,CASSPGDRQPQHF,TGTGCCAGCTCACCTGGGGACCGACAGCCCCAGCATTTT
-,TRBV2,TRBJ1-2,-,CASRGWGTLTFYGYTF,TGTGCCAGCAGGGGATGGGGGACACTCACCTTCTATGGCTACACCTTC
-,TRBV2,TRBJ1-6,-,CASEYSGVDSPLHF,TGTGCCAGCGAGTACTCAGGTGTCGATTCACCCCTCCACTTT
TRBD2,TRBV2,TRBJ2-7,-,CASKSELAGGPRYEQYF,TGTGCCAGCAAAAGTGAACTAGCGGGAGGGCCCAGGTACGAGCAGTACTTC
-,TRBV28,TRBJ2-7,-,CAIASASLSYEQYF,TGTGCCATCGCTAGCGCCTCCCTCTCCTACGAGCAGTACTTC
-,TRBV14,TRBJ1-2,-,CASSRGGAGYGYTF,TGTGCCAGCAGCCGCGGCGGGGCTGGGTATGGCTACACCTTC
-,TRBV28,TRBJ2-7,-,CASRGGYLYEQYF,TGTGCCAGTCGAGGGGGATACCTCTACGAGCAGTACTTC
-,TRBV6-2/TRBV6-3,TRBJ2-6,-,CASSVEESGANVLTF,TGTGCCAGCAGTGTCGAAGAATCTGGGGCCAACGTCCTGACTTTC
TRBD1,TRBV5-5,TRBJ1-1,-,CASSNRQGNTEAFF,TGTGCCAGCAGCAACAGACAGGGCAACACTGAAGCTTTCTTT
-,TRBV15,TRBJ2-1,-,CATSRGALQYNEQFF,TGTGCCACCAGCAGGGGGGCCCTACAATACAATGAGCAGTTCTTC
TRBD1,TRBV24-1,TRBJ1-1,-,CATSGAGRGDTEAFF,TGTGCCACCAGTGGTGCGGGCAGGGGGGACACTGAAGCTTTCTTT
-,TRBV12-3/TRBV12-4,TRBJ2-7,-,CASSRRALGEQYF,TGTGCCAGCAGTAGGAGGGCCCTCGGCGAGCAGTACTTC